This T cell receptor beta chain stems from a study of shared clonotypes between healthy human individuals. The germline CDR1 and CDR2 sequences are MNHEY and SMNVEV (reference sequence). The CDR3 is 12 residues long. The V end lost 5 bases, the J end lost 3 bases, and 5 bases lay between the germline ends. The authors split each subset's genomic DNA evenly across several immunoSEQ plates. Ten immunoSEQ deep assay plates held the unsorted PBMC DNA. Sequenced by immunoSEQ multiplex PCR; TCRdb stores in-frame clones only, minus some. This table has roughly 450,000 clones, 79% appearing once. About this clone: Other nucleotide sequences from this sample produce the same CDR3.

This clonotype originated in a woman aged 35 to 49 in good health. Some clones in this sample may be carry-over from other donors' samples. The sample consisted of PBMCs. The V call is TRBV27, the J call TRBJ1-5; D call uncertain. Here the CDR3 DNA reads TGTGCCAGCAGTCCACTCAATCAGCCCCAGCATTTT. This encodes CASSPLNQPQHF.